This section outlines one TCR beta chain sequence together with its context. Antigen: not known. Trimming stripped 5 bases from V and 6 bases from J, with 14 bases between. Looked up from germline, CDR1 is MNHEY and CDR2 is SVGEGT. This CDR3 has 14 amino acids. This record belongs to a study of T cell responses to AZD1222 COVID-19 vaccine. Study-level information: Pooled samples include second doses given at about 4 or 12 weeks.

Points from the study as a whole: Donor demographics were predominantly white British with a female majority; clonal diversity may be underestimated. Baseline testing showed seropositivity in only a handful of AZD1222 recipients.

TCRdb keeps only in-frame clones here, not all; method: immunoSEQ multiplex PCR. Among 130,000 to 150,000 clones listed, about nine tenths were seen once. The material was peripheral blood, obtained on day 0 of AZD1222 vaccination. The V call is TRBV6-2 or TRBV6-3, the J call TRBJ2-1; D uncertain. The TCR comes from an adult in good health. CDR3 in amino acids: CASSHQWSGNEQFF. The CDR3 bases are TGTGCCAGCAGTCACCAATGGTCAGGCAATGAGCAGTTCTTC.